The 26 T cell receptor beta chains listed next were all sequenced from one sample in a study of T cell repertoires in cytomegalovirus infection. TCRdb used MiXCR to reprocess the reads, holding one entry per CDR3 protein. The sample gives some 160,000 distinct CDR3 sequences, 17% of which show up once; about 19% is in the top ten. Sequences were obtained from CD8+ T cells from PBMCs. These receptors all come from a human donor in good health (CMV status not recorded). Some clones in this sample may be carry-over from other donors' samples.

This clonotype was detected only a few times. The V gene is TRBV11-1, the J gene TRBJ2-7; no clear D. Germline CDR1 SGHAT, CDR2 FQDESV (reference sequence). V was trimmed by 8 bases and J by 6 bases, leaving 14 bases between them. The CDR3 runs 12 residues. CDR3 sequence reads: CASSDWGAEQYF. For the CDR3, the DNA is TGTGCCAGCTCCGATTGGGGTGCCGAGCAGTACTTC.

The chain is built from TRBV7-2 and TRBJ2-1, with unresolved D. The CDR3 spans 15 residues. CDR1 is SGHTA and CDR2 is FQGNSA in the germline V gene. V was clipped by 2 bases and J by 3 bases, with 11 bases between them. This chain's CDR3 is CASSLKALSYNEQFF. The CDR3, as DNA: TGTGCCAGCAGCTTAAAAGCGCTAAGCTACAATGAGCAGTTCTTC.

This chain joins TRBV2 and TRBJ2-2, with a weak D call TRBD2 (6 bases). V was cut by 5 bases and J by 7 bases, with 8 bases left in between. Germline-derived CDR1 and CDR2 are SNHLY and FYNNEI. CDR3 length equals 12 residues. CDR3: CASSPGGGELFF. The CDR3 coding sequence is TGTGCCAGCAGTCCCGGGGGCGGGGAGCTGTTTTTT.

Only a few counts were recorded for this clonotype. The chain is built from TRBV4-1 and TRBJ2-7; 7 bases match TRBD2. CDR3 length equals 15 residues. Germline assignment: CDR1 MGHRA and CDR2 YSYEKL. Trimming took 3 bases from V and 2 from J; bases not matched to a gene: 7. The CDR3 protein is CASSQTGGSPYEQYF. CDR3 sequence (DNA): TGCGCCAGCAGCCAGACCGGCGGGAGTCCCTACGAGCAGTACTTC.

The chain joins TRBV4-3 to TRBJ1-5; D gene ambiguous. From germline, CDR1 is LGHNA and CDR2 YSLEER. CDR3 size: 13 residues. Trimming took 1 base from V and 8 from J, leaving 9 bases between them. The CDR3: CASSQGLVEPQHF. The CDR3 nucleotides read TGCGCCAGCAGCCAAGGTCTAGTGGAGCCCCAGCATTTT.

V usage is TRBV15 and J usage is TRBJ2-3; tentative D call: TRBD1 (6 bases). Germline lookup yields CDR1 LNHNV and CDR2 YYDKDF (reference sequence). The CDR3 has 14 residues. Deletions cut 6 bases from V and 4 bases from J, with 14 bases between. CDR3 in DNA: TGTGCCACCAGTGAGAGGGGGAGTCCAGATACGCAGTATTTT. It yields the protein CATSERGSPDTQYF.

The V call is TRBV28, the J call TRBJ2-3; possibly TRBD1 or TRBD2 for D (6 bases each). CDR1 and CDR2 from the germline V gene are MDHEN and SYDVKM. The CDR3 runs 16 residues. V was pared by 7 bases and J by 2 bases, with 19 bases between. The CDR3 DNA reads TGTGCCAGCACCCTTGGGTGGGGGGACAACACAGATACGCAGTATTTT. The encoded protein is CASTLGWGDNTDTQYF. The full variable domain, rest sourced from reference TRBV28 and TRBJ2-3, is DVKVTQSSRYLVKRTGEKVFLECVQDMDHENMFWYRQDPGLGLRLIYFSYDVKMKEKGDIPEGYSVSREKKERFSLILESASTNQTSMYLCASTLGWGDNTDTQYFGPGTRLTVL.

A few counts support this clonotype. This chain uses TRBV7-7 with TRBJ2-3; D is possibly TRBD2 (5 bases). The germline V and J ends were trimmed by 5 bases and 1 base, with 10 bases remaining between them. The CDR3 has 14 residues. Germline CDR1 is SSHAT and CDR2 is FNYEAQ (reference sequence). In DNA form, the CDR3 reads TGTGCCAGCAGCCGCCTGAGGGGCACAGATACGCAGTATTTT. Protein sequence: CASSRLRGTDTQYF.

This clonotype was seen repeatedly, ten times or more. V usage is TRBV6-2 or TRBV6-3 and J usage is TRBJ2-7, with D perhaps assigned TRBD1 or TRBD2 (6 bases each). The germline gives CDR1 MNHEY, CDR2 SVGEGT. V was cut by 10 bases and J by 8 bases, with 24 bases left in between. The CDR3 covers 14 residues. As DNA, the CDR3 is TGTGCCACCCACGAGGAGGGGGTCATCAACCAGCAGTACTTC. Protein product: CATHEEGVINQQYF.

The rearrangement uses TRBV28 and TRBJ2-7; TRBD2 aligns across 8 bases. V shed 5 bases and J 6 bases; nucleotides not matched to a gene: 6. The germline V gene encodes CDR1 MDHEN and CDR2 SYDVKM. The CDR3 consists of 13 residues. CDR3 loop: CASSPPGGSEQYF. The CDR3 DNA reads TGTGCCAGCAGTCCCCCGGGGGGGTCCGAGCAGTACTTC. Looking up the rest from reference TRBV28 and TRBJ2-7 gives the full variable domain: DVKVTQSSRYLVKRTGEKVFLECVQDMDHENMFWYRQDPGLGLRLIYFSYDVKMKEKGDIPEGYSVSREKKERFSLILESASTNQTSMYLCASSPPGGSEQYFGPGTRLTVT.

This clonotype has only a few counts. The CDR3 region has the DNA TGTGCCAGCAGTTGGACTAGCGGGGGGCACAATGAGCAGTTCTTC. Protein product: CASSWTSGGHNEQFF. The V gene is TRBV7-2, the J gene TRBJ2-1, with 14 bases fitting TRBD2. Trimming at V came to 6 bases and at J to 5 bases, leaving 3 bases not matched to a gene. This CDR3 region has 15 residues. CDR1 is SGHTA, CDR2 FQGNSA, per germline.

This clonotype was recorded a few times. The chain employs TRBV7-3 and TRBJ2-1; 8 bases align to TRBD2. The CDR3 spans 14 residues. Per the germline V gene, CDR1 is SGHTA and CDR2 is FQGTGA. V lost 4 bases, J lost 7 bases, and 6 bases stayed unmatched. CDR3 coding DNA: TGTGCCAGCAGCTCCGCGGGGGGAGAAAATGAGCAGTTCTTC. This gives the protein CASSSAGGENEQFF. The full variable domain, with the rest looked up from reference TRBV7-3 and TRBJ2-1, is GAGVSQTPSNKVTEKGKYVELRCDPISGHTALYWYRQSLGQGPEFLIYFQGTGAADDSGLPNDRFFAVRPEGSVSTLKIQRTERGDSAVYLCASSSAGGENEQFFGPGTRLTVL.

This clonotype has more than one count but fewer than ten. The rearrangement uses TRBV6-2 or TRBV6-3 and TRBJ1-1, with TRBD1 as a possible D gene (6 bases). The CDR3 spans 15 residues. CDR1 and CDR2 (germline): MNHEY, SVGEGT. V shed 2 bases and J shed 8 bases, with 18 bases lying between them. CDR3 coding DNA: TGTGCCAGCAGTTACGTCGGACAGTCTATGAACGAAGCTTTCTTT. Amino acids: CASSYVGQSMNEAFF.

V and J are TRBV28 and TRBJ2-5; D uncertain. This CDR3 contains 15 residues. CDR1 and CDR2 (germline): MDHEN, SYDVKM. V lost 3 bases, J lost 4 bases, and 15 bases lay in between. The CDR3 is CASSFSLGWRETQYF. CDR3 coding DNA: TGTGCCAGCAGTTTCAGCCTGGGGTGGCGAGAGACCCAGTACTTC.

This clonotype showed up just a few times. The gene calls are TRBV14 and TRBJ1-1; 9 nucleotides agree with TRBD1. V shed 4 bases and J 11 bases; nucleotides not matched to a gene: 14. The V gene's germline CDR1 is SGHDN and CDR2 FVKESK. The CDR3 totals 15 residues. The CDR3 DNA is TGTGCCAGCAGCCTAGCCGGGACAGGGAAGGTCATTGCTTTCTTT. Amino acid sequence: CASSLAGTGKVIAFF.

This chain links TRBV7-9 with TRBJ2-4; D remains unclear. CDR1 is SEHNR, CDR2 FQNEAQ, per germline (reference sequence). CDR3 length: 14 amino acids. The V and J ends lost 2 bases and 0 bases respectively, with 5 bases between them. The CDR3 protein is CASSLRVAKNIQYF. The CDR3, as DNA: TGTGCCAGCAGCTTAAGGGTAGCCAAAAACATTCAGTACTTC. The full variable domain, completed using reference TRBV7-9 and TRBJ2-4, is DTGVSQNPRHKITKRGQNVTFRCDPISEHNRLYWYRQTLGQGPEFLTYFQNEAQLEKSRLLSDRFSAERPKGSFSTLEIQRTEQGDSAMYLCASSLRVAKNIQYFGAGTRLSVL.

The CDR3 sequence: CASGAGQPQHF. The CDR3 DNA reads as TGTGCCAGCGGGGCGGGTCAGCCCCAGCATTTT. This chain joins TRBV6-1 and TRBJ1-5; D possibly corresponds to TRBD1 (5 bases). The ends were cut back, 8 bases at V and 6 bases at J, with 8 bases in the middle. This CDR3 has 11 residues. Germline CDR1 MNHNS, CDR2 SASEGT.

The rearrangement links TRBV28 to TRBJ2-2; TRBD2 aligns across 11 bases. This CDR3 is built from 15 residues. Germline V lookup: CDR1 MDHEN, CDR2 SYDVKM. V was clipped by 7 bases and J by 4 bases; unmatched bases: 5. As DNA, the CDR3 is TGTGCCAGCAAACTAGCGGGAGTTGTCACCGGGGAGCTGTTTTTT. It is translated as CASKLAGVVTGELFF.

This chain connects TRBV25-1 to TRBJ2-7, with 8 bases lining up with TRBD1. This CDR3 comprises 12 residues. Trimming cost V 7 bases and J 5 bases; bases outside gene matches: 4. Germline values: CDR1 MGHDK, CDR2 SYGVNS. DNA for the CDR3: TGTGCCAGCACCCGGACAGGGAACGAGCAGTACTTC. Its protein is CASTRTGNEQYF.

This sequence joins TRBV7-8 and TRBJ2-1; TRBD2 is a possible D gene (5 bases). CDR1 and CDR2 (germline): SGHVS, FQNEAQ. Trimming left V 2 bases short and J 0 bases short, with 8 bases between. CDR3 size: 15 residues. CDR3 DNA: TGTGCCAGCAGCTTACGAGGGAGCTCCTACAATGAGCAGTTCTTC. Residues: CASSLRGSSYNEQFF.

This clonotype has only a few counts. The chain carries TRBV7-6 and TRBJ1-2, with a possible D match to TRBD1 (5 bases). V shed 5 bases and J shed 2 bases, with 15 bases lying between them. CDR1 is SGHVS and CDR2 is FNYEAQ in the germline V gene. The CDR3 consists of 15 residues. The CDR3 loop is CASSAEATGNYGYTF. The CDR3 nucleotides are TGTGCCAGCAGCGCAGAGGCCACAGGAAACTATGGCTACACCTTC.

The chain has TRBV20-1 and TRBJ1-2; D might be TRBD1 (5 bases). This CDR3 is built from 14 residues. V lost 0 bases and J 8 bases, leaving 16 bases between the germline ends. Looked up from germline, CDR1 is DFQATT and CDR2 is SNEGSKA (reference sequence). This CDR3 is CSARDLGQALGYTF. Written as DNA, the CDR3 is TGCAGTGCTAGAGATCTTGGACAAGCCCTCGGCTACACCTTC.

The chain joins TRBV12-3 or TRBV12-4 to TRBJ1-1; possible D gene TRBD1, 5 bases. The CDR3 sequence is 16 residues long. Trimming left V 6 bases short and J 1 base short, with 18 bases between. CDR3 sequence (DNA): TGTGCCAGCAGCTACGGGACGGCCGGCAGGAACACTGAAGCTTTCTTT. Translated, it gives CASSYGTAGRNTEAFF.

The V gene is TRBV7-6, the J gene TRBJ2-2; D unresolved. CDR3 length: 13 amino acids. V lost 1 base, J lost 6 bases, and 6 bases lay in between. Germline V gene data show CDR1 as SGHVS and CDR2 as FNYEAQ. The CDR3 loop reads CASSLGRAGELFF. CDR3 nucleotides: TGTGCCAGCAGCTTAGGCCGGGCCGGGGAGCTGTTTTTT. Complete variable domain (other parts from reference TRBV7-6 and TRBJ2-2): GAGVSQSPRYKVTKRGQDVALRCDPISGHVSLYWYRQALGQGPEFLTYFNYEAQQDKSGLPNDRFSAERPEGSISTLTIQRTEQRDSAMYRCASSLGRAGELFFGEGSRLTVL.

The rearrangement joins TRBV20-1 to TRBJ2-1, with TRBD2 matching over 10 bases. The CDR3 covers 15 residues. With 1 base clipped from V and 4 bases from J, the junction kept 4 bases outside the gene matches. The germline V gene has CDR1 DFQATT and CDR2 SNEGSKA (reference sequence). The CDR3 is CSARASGGTYNEQFF. The DNA for the CDR3 is TGCAGTGCTAGAGCTAGCGGGGGAACTTACAATGAGCAGTTCTTC.

In this sample, this clonotype turned up a few times. The J gene is TRBJ2-2, the V gene TRBV6-6; 7 bases are a match to TRBD2. This CDR3 region has 17 residues. CDR1 and CDR2 from the germline V gene are MNHNY and SVGAGI (reference sequence). V shed 3 bases, J shed 0 bases, and the junction held 7 bases outside the gene matches. The CDR3 nucleotides read TGTGCCAGCAGTTATGCCCACGGGACTACGAACACCGGGGAGCTGTTTTTT. Translation: CASSYAHGTTNTGELFF.